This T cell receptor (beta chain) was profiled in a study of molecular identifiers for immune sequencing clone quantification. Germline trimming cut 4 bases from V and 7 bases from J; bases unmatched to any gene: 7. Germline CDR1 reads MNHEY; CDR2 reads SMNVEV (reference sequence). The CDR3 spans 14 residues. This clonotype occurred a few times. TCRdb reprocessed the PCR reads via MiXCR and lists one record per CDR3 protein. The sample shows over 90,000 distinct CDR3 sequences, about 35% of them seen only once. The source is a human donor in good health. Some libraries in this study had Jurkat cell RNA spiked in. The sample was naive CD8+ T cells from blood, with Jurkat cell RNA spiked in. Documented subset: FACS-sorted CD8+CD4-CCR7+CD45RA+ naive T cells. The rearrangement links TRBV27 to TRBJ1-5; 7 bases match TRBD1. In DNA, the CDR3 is TGTGCCAGCAGTTCCGGACAGGCGGTCCAGCCCCAGCATTTT. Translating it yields CASSSGQAVQPQHF.